This T cell receptor beta chain emerged from a study of shared clonotypes between healthy human individuals. The investigators split CD4+ cells into a CD45RA+ naive subset and a CD45RA-negative memory subset. Using immunoSEQ multiplex PCR, the repertoire was profiled, and TCRdb retains in-frame clones only, with some absent. The repertoire holds about 2,500,000 clones, with more than 90% as singletons. To note about this clone: Its antigen is as yet unknown. Other DNA sequences in this specimen translate into the identical CDR3.

Trimming removed 3 bases from V and 8 bases from J, with 10 bases in between. Per the germline V gene, CDR1 is GTSNPN and CDR2 is SVGIG (reference sequence). The CDR3 is 12 amino acids. Study-wide results and limits: Rarefaction showed sorted-subset sequencing was incomplete despite large depth. Naive subsets typically showed greater estimated richness than memory subsets.

The material sequenced was naive CD4+ T cells sorted from blood. Subset specified: CD45RA+ positively selected. V gene TRBV30 combines with J gene TRBJ2-2; D unclear. This receptor was identified in a man younger than 35 in good health. The CDR3 is CAWSKGTGELFF. DNA of the CDR3: TGTGCCTGGAGCAAAGGAACTGGGGAGCTGTTTTTT.